Sequencing of this T cell receptor beta chain was carried out in a study of T cells in Graves' hyperthyroidism and ophthalmopathy. Across the study: Peripheral blood sampling occurred at initial diagnosis, before any treatment.

Hyperthyroidism of Graves' type that showed no ophthalmopathy progression within 18 months was stable. Regarding the study as a whole: Most thyroid-expanded clonotypes above 0.001 were also found in blood.

Regions amplified from RNA transcripts were the TCR beta CDR3 regions. The TCR CDR3 was amplified in a first-round RT-PCR using the HTBI primer set. TCRdb re-called the multiplex PCR reads with MiXCR, one entry per CDR3 protein. The sample comprises fewer than 400,000 distinct CDR3 sequences, 16% of which are singletons, and approximately 35% rests with the top ten. Of note for this clonotype: Its target is unknown. A read error may account for a junction end that differs from germline.

This TCR came from a man aged 30 to 39 with Graves' hyperthyroidism. The sample consisted of blood.

CDR3 in amino acids: CASSRGSQGARTEGFF. The CDR3 nucleotides are TGTGCCAGCAGCCGCGGATCACAGGGGGCGCGCACTGAAGGTTTCTTT. The V and J genes are TRBV7-8 and TRBJ1-1; 9 nucleotides match TRBD1. Germline CDR1 and CDR2: SGHVS and FQNEAQ. The CDR3 spans 16 residues.